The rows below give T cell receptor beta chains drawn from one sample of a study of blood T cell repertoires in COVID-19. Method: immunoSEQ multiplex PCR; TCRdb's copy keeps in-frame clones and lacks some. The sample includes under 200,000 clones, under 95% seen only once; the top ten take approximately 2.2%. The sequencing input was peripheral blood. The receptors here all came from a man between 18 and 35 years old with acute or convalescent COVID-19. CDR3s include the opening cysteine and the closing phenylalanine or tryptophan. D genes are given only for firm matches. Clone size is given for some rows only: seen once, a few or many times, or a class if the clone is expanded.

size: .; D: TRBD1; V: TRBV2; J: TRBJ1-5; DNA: TGTGCCAGCAGTCCCAACTTGGGCAGGGGGCCACTTAGCAATCAGCCCCAGCATTTT; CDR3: CASSPNLGRGPLSNQPQHF
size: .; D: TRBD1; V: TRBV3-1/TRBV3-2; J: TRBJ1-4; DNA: TGTGCCAGCAGCCAAGTAGGACAGGGTAATGAAAAACTGTTTTTT; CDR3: CASSQVGQGNEKLFF
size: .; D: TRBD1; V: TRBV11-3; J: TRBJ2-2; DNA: TGTGCCAGCAGCCCCCGGACAGGGGTCGTTATGGTGCGGGGAGCTGTTTTT; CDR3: CASSPRTGVVMVRGAVF
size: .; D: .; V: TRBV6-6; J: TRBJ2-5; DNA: TGTGCCAGCACCCTCGACACGTACCAAGAGACCCAGTACTTC; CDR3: CASTLDTYQETQYF
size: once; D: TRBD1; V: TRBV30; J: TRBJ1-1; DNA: TGTGCCTGGGGTTCGGGACAGGGGAACACTGAAGCTTTCTTT; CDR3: CAWGSGQGNTEAFF
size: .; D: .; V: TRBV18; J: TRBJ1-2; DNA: TGTGCCAGCTCACCTAGGACGATTCCGACAGACAGCTATGGCTACACCTTC; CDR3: CASSPRTIPTDSYGYTF
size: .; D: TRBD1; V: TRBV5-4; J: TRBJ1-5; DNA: TGTGCCAGCAGCTACGGGACAGGGGGACGATGGAGCAATCAGCCCCAGCATTTT; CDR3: CASSYGTGGRWSNQPQHF
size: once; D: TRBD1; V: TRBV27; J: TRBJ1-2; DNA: TGTGCCAGCAGTTATAGTTGGGACAGGGGGGACTATGGCTACACCTTC; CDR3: CASSYSWDRGDYGYTF
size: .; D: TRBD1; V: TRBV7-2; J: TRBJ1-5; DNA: TGTGCCAGCAGCAAATGGACAGGGGGCGGTCAGCCCCAGCATTTT; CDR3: CASSKWTGGGQPQHF
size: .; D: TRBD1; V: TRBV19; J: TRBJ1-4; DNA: TGTGCCAGTAGTCCCTACAGGGGTACTAATGAAAAACTGTTTTTT; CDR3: CASSPYRGTNEKLFF
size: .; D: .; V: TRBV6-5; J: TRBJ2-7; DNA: TGTGCCAGCACCTTCGACAGCACCTACGAGCAGTACTTC; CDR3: CASTFDSTYEQYF
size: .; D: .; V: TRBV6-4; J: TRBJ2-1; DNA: TGTGCCAGCAGTGACCAGACTAGGGGCTTCAGTGAGCAGTTCTTC; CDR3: CASSDQTRGFSEQFF
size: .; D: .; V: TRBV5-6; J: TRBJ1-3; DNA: TGTGCCAGCAGCTTAACAGGGAGTGGAAACACCATATATTTT; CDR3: CASSLTGSGNTIYF
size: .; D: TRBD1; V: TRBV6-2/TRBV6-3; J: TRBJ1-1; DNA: TGTGCCAGCAGTCCCAGGGACAGAGAAGCTTTCTTT; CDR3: CASSPRDREAFF
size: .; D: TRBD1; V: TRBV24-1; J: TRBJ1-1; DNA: TGTGCCACCAGACAGGGGGGGGACACTGAAGCTTTCTTT; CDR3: CATRQGGDTEAFF
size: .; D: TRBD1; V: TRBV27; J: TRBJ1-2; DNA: TGTGCCAGCAGTTTATGGGGGACAGGGGAAGGATATGGCTACACCTTC; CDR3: CASSLWGTGEGYGYTF
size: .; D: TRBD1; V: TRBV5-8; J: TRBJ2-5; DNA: TGTGCCAGCAGCATATTTCGGACAGGGCAACAAGAGACCCAGTACTTC; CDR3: CASSIFRTGQQETQYF
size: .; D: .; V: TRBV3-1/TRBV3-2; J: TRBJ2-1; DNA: TGTGCCAGCAGCGGAGGAGGGGAGAGAGGTAGAGTCTACAATGAGCAGTTCTTC; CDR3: CASSGGGERGRVYNEQFF
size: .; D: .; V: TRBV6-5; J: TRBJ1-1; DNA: TGTGCCAGCAGTCAGATATCGAACACTGAAGCTTTCTTT; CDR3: CASSQISNTEAFF
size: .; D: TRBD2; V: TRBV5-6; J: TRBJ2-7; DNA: TGTGCCAGCAGCTTGGCCGGGGCTAGCGGAATTTACGAGCAGTACTTC; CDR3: CASSLAGASGIYEQYF
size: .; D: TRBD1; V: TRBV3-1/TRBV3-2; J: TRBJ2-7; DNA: TGTGCCAGCGGAGACAGGGTTGCGTACGAGCAGTACTTC; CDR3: CASGDRVAYEQYF
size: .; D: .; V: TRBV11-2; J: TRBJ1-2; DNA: TGTGCCAGCAGCTCCAGAAGAGGGATTGATGGCTACACCTTC; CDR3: CASSSRRGIDGYTF
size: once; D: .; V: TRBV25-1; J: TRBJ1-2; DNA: TGTGCCAGCAGTGCAGGGGATTCTGGCTACACCTTC; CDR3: CASSAGDSGYTF
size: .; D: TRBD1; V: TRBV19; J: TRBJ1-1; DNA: TGTGCCAGTAGTGATTCCGGGACAGGGAACACTGAAGCTTTCTTT; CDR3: CASSDSGTGNTEAFF
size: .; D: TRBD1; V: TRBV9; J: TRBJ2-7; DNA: TGTGCCAGCAGCGCCCCCCAAGGACAGGGGGCGGGAGAGCAGTACTTC; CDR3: CASSAPQGQGAGEQYF
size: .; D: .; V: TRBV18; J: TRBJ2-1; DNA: TGTGCCAGCTCACGGGACTCTTTAGGCGATGAGCAGTTCTTC; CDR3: CASSRDSLGDEQFF
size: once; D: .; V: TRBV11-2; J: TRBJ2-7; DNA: TGTGCCAGCAGCTTATGGGAGTCGGGGTACGAGCAGTACTTC; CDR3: CASSLWESGYEQYF
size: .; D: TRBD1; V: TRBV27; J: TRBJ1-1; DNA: TGTGCCAGCAGTTTCCTGGGACAGTCCCTGGAAGCTTTCTTT; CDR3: CASSFLGQSLEAFF
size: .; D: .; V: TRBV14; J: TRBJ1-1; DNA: TGTGCCAGCAGCCAAGTTGGAGGGGTGGGGACTGAAGCTTTCTTT; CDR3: CASSQVGGVGTEAFF
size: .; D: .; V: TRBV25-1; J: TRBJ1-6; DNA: TGTGCCAGCAGTGAATCGGGCGGGGCGGATGATTCACCCCTCCACTTT; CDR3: CASSESGGADDSPLHF
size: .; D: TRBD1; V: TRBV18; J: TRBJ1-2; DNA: TGTGCCAGCTCACCGCTAGCCGGGACAGGGTTATATATAAATGGCTACACCTTC; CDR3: CASSPLAGTGLYINGYTF
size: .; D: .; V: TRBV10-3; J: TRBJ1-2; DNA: TGTGCCATCAGTGCCCAAGAGGGTAACTATGGCTACACCTTC; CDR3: CAISAQEGNYGYTF
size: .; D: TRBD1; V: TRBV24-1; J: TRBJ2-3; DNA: TGTGCCACCAGTGACGCGCGCGGGACAGGGGAAGCAGATACGCAGTATTTT; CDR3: CATSDARGTGEADTQYF
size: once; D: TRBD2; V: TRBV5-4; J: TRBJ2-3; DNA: TGTGCCAGCAGCCGACGGACTAGCGGGACAGGGGCAGATACGCAGTATTTT; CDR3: CASSRRTSGTGADTQYF
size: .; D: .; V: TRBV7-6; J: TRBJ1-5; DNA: TGTGCCAGCAGCTTAGTAGTGGGCACAGGGTTTAGCAATCAGCCCCAGCATTTT; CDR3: CASSLVVGTGFSNQPQHF
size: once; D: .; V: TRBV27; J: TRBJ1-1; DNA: TGTGCCAGCAGTCCTACAAACCGGGTCAACACTGAAGCTTTCTTT; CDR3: CASSPTNRVNTEAFF
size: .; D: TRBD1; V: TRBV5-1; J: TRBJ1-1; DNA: TGCGCCAGCAGCTTGGGGGGCGGACAGGTGTACACTGAAGCTTTCTTT; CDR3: CASSLGGGQVYTEAFF
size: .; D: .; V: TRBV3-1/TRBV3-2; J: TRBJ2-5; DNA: TGTGCCAGCAGCCAAAGACAGAGAGAGACCCAGTACTTC; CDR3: CASSQRQRETQYF
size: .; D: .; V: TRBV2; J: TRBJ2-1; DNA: TGTGCCAGCAGTCCGGGACTCCCAAAGTATGAGCAGTTCTTC; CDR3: CASSPGLPKYEQFF
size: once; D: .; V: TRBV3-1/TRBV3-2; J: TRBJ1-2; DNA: TGTGCCAGCAGCCTGGACAGTTCCTATGGCTACACCTTC; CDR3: CASSLDSSYGYTF
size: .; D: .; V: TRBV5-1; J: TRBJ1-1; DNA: TGCGCCAGCCAGGGAACAGAAGTAAACACTGAAGCTTTCTTT; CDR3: CASQGTEVNTEAFF
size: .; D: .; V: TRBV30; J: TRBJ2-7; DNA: TGTGCCTGCCTAATAGGGGGGGGGACCTACGAGCAGTACTTC; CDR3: CACLIGGGTYEQYF
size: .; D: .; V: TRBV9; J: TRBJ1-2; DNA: TGTGCCAGCAGCGTGGGGGGGCCCTATGGCTACACCTTC; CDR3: CASSVGGPYGYTF
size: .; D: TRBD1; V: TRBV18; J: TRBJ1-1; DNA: TGTGCCAGCTCAAGAAGACAGGGGGGCACTGAAGCTTTCTTT; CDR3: CASSRRQGGTEAFF
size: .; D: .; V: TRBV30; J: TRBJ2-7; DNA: TGTGCCTGGAGTGAACAGGTCTCCTACGAGCAGTACTTC; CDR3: CAWSEQVSYEQYF
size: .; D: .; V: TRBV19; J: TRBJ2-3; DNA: TGTGCCAGTAGTTCAGGGCACACAGATACGCAGTATTTT; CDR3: CASSSGHTDTQYF
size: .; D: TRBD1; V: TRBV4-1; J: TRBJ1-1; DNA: TGCGCCAGCAGCCGACAGGGGGAAAGTCCTGAAGCTTTCTTT; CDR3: CASSRQGESPEAFF
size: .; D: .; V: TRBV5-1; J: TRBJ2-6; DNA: TGCGCCAGCAGCTTGGCGGCGGGGCCCTCTCACGGGGCCAACGTCCTGACTTTC; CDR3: CASSLAAGPSHGANVLTF
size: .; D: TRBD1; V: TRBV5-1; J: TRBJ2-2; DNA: TGCGCCAGCAGCGAATACAGGGGGAACACCGGGGAGCTGTTTTTT; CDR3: CASSEYRGNTGELFF
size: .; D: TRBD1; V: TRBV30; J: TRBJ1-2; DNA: TGTGCCTGGCGCCGGGACAGGGGCGTAGAATATGGCTACACCTTC; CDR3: CAWRRDRGVEYGYTF
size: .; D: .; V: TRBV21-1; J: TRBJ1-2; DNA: TGTGCCAGCAGCAACGAAACAGGGGGCAATGGCTACACCTTC; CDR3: CASSNETGGNGYTF
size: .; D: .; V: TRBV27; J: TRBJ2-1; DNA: TGTGCCAGCAGTGCCAACCTTCGGGGACACCGGCAGAGCGATGAGCAGTTCTTC; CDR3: CASSANLRGHRQSDEQFF
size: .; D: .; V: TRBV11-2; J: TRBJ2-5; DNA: TGTGCCAGCAGCGCGATCGGACAGATACAAGAGACCCAGTACTTC; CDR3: CASSAIGQIQETQYF
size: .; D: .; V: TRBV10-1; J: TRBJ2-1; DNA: TGCGCCAGCAGTCGCGATAATAGCGAGGAAGAGCAGTTCTTC; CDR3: CASSRDNSEEEQFF
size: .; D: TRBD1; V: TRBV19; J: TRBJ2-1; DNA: TGTGCCAGTAATAGTAGGGCTGGGACAGGGGGAAGCAATGAGCAGTTCTTC; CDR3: CASNSRAGTGGSNEQFF
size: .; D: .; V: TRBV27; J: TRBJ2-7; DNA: TGTGCCAGCAGTTTACAGGCACATAGCTCCTACGAGCAGTACTTC; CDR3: CASSLQAHSSYEQYF
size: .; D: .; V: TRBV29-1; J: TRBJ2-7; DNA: TGCAGCGTTATCGGGGTTTCCTACGAGCAGTACTTC; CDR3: CSVIGVSYEQYF
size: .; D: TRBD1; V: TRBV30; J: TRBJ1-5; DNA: TGTGCCTGGAGTGGGACAGGGATTCAGCCCCAGCATTTT; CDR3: CAWSGTGIQPQHF
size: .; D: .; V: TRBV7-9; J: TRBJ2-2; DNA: TGTGCCAGCAGCTCCGTAGAAACCGGGGAGCTGTTTTTT; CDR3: CASSSVETGELFF
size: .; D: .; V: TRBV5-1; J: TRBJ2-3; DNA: TGCGCCAGCAGCCAGACAAGCACAGATACGCAGTATTTT; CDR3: CASSQTSTDTQYF